This record concerns one T cell receptor beta chain sequence. The repertoire was sequenced with immunoSEQ multiplex PCR; TCRdb's copy has only in-frame clones and lacks some. The sample lists around 140,000 clones, 81% occurring once. This specimen belongs to a study of blood T cell repertoires in COVID-19. Germline V CDR1 and CDR2: SEHNR, FQNEAQ (reference sequence). Trimming shortened V by 11 bases and J by 2 bases, and 17 bases separated the two germline ends. CDR3 length equals 14 residues. This TCR was recovered from a human donor in a cohort sampled during active COVID-19. The V call is TRBV7-9, the J call TRBJ2-3, with D perhaps TRBD1 (6 bases). The sample comprised peripheral blood. The chain's CDR3 is CAGQGRDTTDTQYF. CDR3 sequence (DNA): TGTGCCGGCCAGGGAAGGGACACCACAGATACGCAGTATTTT. Filled out from reference TRBV7-9 and TRBJ2-3, the complete variable domain reads DTGVSQNPRHKITKRGQNVTFRCDPISEHNRLYWYRQTLGQGPEFLTYFQNEAQLEKSRLLSDRFSAERPKGSFSTLEIQRTEQGDSAMYLCAGQGRDTTDTQYFGPGTRLTVL.